The next 29 T cell receptor beta chains were all read from a single sample in a study of blood T cell repertoires in COVID-19. Data came from immunoSEQ multiplex PCR; TCRdb stores just in-frame clones and leaves some out. The table has 190,000 or so clones, approximately 78% seen once. Sequenced material: peripheral blood. These receptors were taken from a woman of 80 years or more with COVID-19, enrolled during active disease.

The V and J genes are TRBV5-8 and TRBJ1-2; possible D gene TRBD1, 6 bases. CDR1 SGHTS and CDR2 YDEGEE come from the germline V gene. Trimming took off 6 bases at V and 7 bases at J, with 19 bases between the two ends. CDR3 size: 14 residues. The CDR3 spells CASTNTGFDPGYTF. CDR3 bases: TGTGCCAGCACCAACACAGGGTTCGACCCTGGCTACACCTTC. The full variable domain, rest sourced from reference TRBV5-8 and TRBJ1-2, is EAGVTQSPTHLIKTRGQQATLRCSPISGHTSVYWYQQALGLGLQFLLWYDEGEERNRGNFPPRFSGRQFPNYSSELNVNALELEDSALYLCASTNTGFDPGYTFGSGTRLTVV.

A few counts support this clone. The V and J genes are TRBV28 and TRBJ1-5; the D is unclear. Germline CDR1 reads MDHEN; CDR2 reads SYDVKM. This CDR3 has 13 amino acids. V was clipped by 6 bases and J by 3 bases, with 9 bases between them. The CDR3 bases are TGTGCCAGCAGACAGCCTTTCAATCAGCCCCAGCATTTT. It yields the protein CASRQPFNQPQHF.

V usage is TRBV16 and J usage is TRBJ2-3; no firm D call. Germline V lookup: CDR1 KGHSY, CDR2 FQNENV. This CDR3 has 11 amino acids. Between the trimmed V and J ends, which lost 3 bases and 8 bases, there was a span of 6 bases. The CDR3, as DNA: TGTGCCAGCAGCCACGAGGCTACGCAGTATTTT. Protein: CASSHEATQYF.

The chain is built from TRBV29-1 and TRBJ1-2; D remains ambiguous. The V gene lost 0 bases and the J gene lost 8 bases, with 13 bases spanning the gap. This CDR3 comprises 13 residues. CDR1 is SQVTM, CDR2 ANQGSEA, per germline. The CDR3 spells CSVEDLGRKGYTF. For the CDR3, the DNA is TGCAGCGTTGAAGATTTAGGGAGGAAAGGCTACACCTTC.

The chain joins TRBV24-1 to TRBJ2-2; D remains unclear. V lost 9 bases, J lost 3 bases, and 7 bases lay in between. CDR3 length equals 12 residues. CDR1 is KGHDR, CDR2 SFDVKD, per germline. The CDR3 loop is CATFTDTGELFF. The CDR3 DNA reads as TGTGCCACCTTTACGGACACCGGGGAGCTGTTTTTT.

This clone has only one observation. V usage is TRBV29-1 and J usage is TRBJ2-7, with TRBD2 matching over 9 bases. V trimming: 5 bases; J trimming: 1 base; junction bases outside the gene matches: 6. The germline gives CDR1 SQVTM, CDR2 ANQGSEA. The CDR3 consists of 14 residues. CDR3 sequence (DNA): TGCAGCGTTTTGGGGCTAGCGGGATCCTACGAGCAGTACTTC. Its protein product is CSVLGLAGSYEQYF.

The chain couples TRBV28 to TRBJ2-3, with D possibly being TRBD1 (5 bases). The CDR3 is 15 residues long. V was cut by 6 bases and J by 1 base, with 14 bases left in between. Per germline, CDR1 MDHEN and CDR2 SYDVKM. The CDR3 sequence is CASRPQGRGTDTQYF. The CDR3 DNA reads as TGTGCCAGCAGACCCCAGGGCCGCGGCACAGATACGCAGTATTTT.

The chain uses TRBV7-9 and TRBJ2-5; D ambiguous. Between the trimmed V and J ends, which lost 5 bases and 5 bases, there was a span of 9 bases. The CDR3 covers 12 residues. Germline lookup yields CDR1 SEHNR and CDR2 FQNEAQ (reference sequence). The CDR3 DNA follows: TGTGCCAGCAGCCAGGTCGCGGAGACCCAGTACTTC. Protein: CASSQVAETQYF.

V usage is TRBV4-2 and J usage is TRBJ2-3; possible D gene TRBD2, 5 bases. The CDR3 totals 17 residues. The ends were cut back, 4 bases at V and 0 bases at J, with 17 bases in the middle. Germline values: CDR1 LGHNA, CDR2 YNFKEQ. The CDR3, as DNA: TGTGCCAGCAGCCTTTTACCAAGCGGAACTAGCACAGATACGCAGTATTTT. This sequence encodes CASSLLPSGTSTDTQYF.

The chain carries TRBV18 and TRBJ2-2; perhaps TRBD1 as D (5 bases). V lost 8 bases to trimming and J lost 6 bases, with 16 bases between them. Germline-derived CDR1 and CDR2 are KGHSH and LQKENI. The CDR3 sequence is 14 residues long. CDR3 sequence: CASRNSRESGELFF. DNA of the CDR3: TGTGCCAGCCGTAATTCCAGGGAATCCGGGGAGCTGTTTTTT.

The J gene is TRBJ1-2, the V gene TRBV9; 9 nucleotides match TRBD1. This CDR3 contains 16 residues. The junction had 11 bases not matched to a gene; V was cut back by 4 bases and J by 4 bases. Per the germline V gene, CDR1 is SGDLS and CDR2 is YYNGEE. The CDR3 sequence is CASSSPGQGRGYGYTF. As DNA, the CDR3 is TGTGCCAGCAGCTCTCCGGGACAGGGTCGGGGCTATGGCTACACCTTC.

The chain combines TRBV29-1 with TRBJ2-7; D might be TRBD1 (6 bases). The CDR3 is 13 residues long. The germline V and J ends were trimmed by 6 bases and 2 bases, with 14 bases remaining between them. Germline CDR1 reads SQVTM; CDR2 reads ANQGSEA. CDR3 residues: CSVAHRATYEQYF. The CDR3 nucleotides are TGCAGCGTGGCCCACAGGGCGACCTACGAGCAGTACTTC.

This clone appeared a few times. The chain employs TRBV5-1 and TRBJ2-2; 8 positions match TRBD1. CDR1 and CDR2 (germline): SGHRS, YFSETQ. This CDR3 contains 16 residues. The ends lost 3 bases at V and 1 base at J; junction bases unmatched: 5. Here the CDR3 DNA reads TGCGCCAGCAGCTCTCAGACAGGGGAGAACACCGGGGAGCTGTTTTTT. It codes for CASSSQTGENTGELFF.

Turning to this clone: Other DNA sequences in the sample encode the same CDR3. This chain joins TRBV9 and TRBJ2-7; 7 positions match TRBD1. The CDR3 runs 14 residues. Germline-derived CDR1 and CDR2 are SGDLS and YYNGEE. V shed 1 base, J shed 3 bases, and the junction held 4 bases outside the gene matches. The CDR3, as DNA: TGTGCCAGCAGCGTACTGGGGGACAGCTACGAGCAGTACTTC. The encoded protein is CASSVLGDSYEQYF.

The rearrangement links TRBV15 to TRBJ1-4; no clear D gene. This CDR3 contains 16 residues. Germline lookup yields CDR1 LNHNV and CDR2 YYDKDF (reference sequence). The V gene lost 3 bases and the J gene lost 4 bases, with 15 bases spanning the gap. CDR3 protein: CATSRTVNSGNEKLFF. The CDR3 DNA follows: TGTGCCACCAGCAGGACGGTAAACAGCGGTAATGAAAAACTGTTTTTT.

The chain joins TRBV18 to TRBJ2-3; TRBD2 matches at 8 bases. J was trimmed by 2 bases and V by 6 bases; bases with no gene match: 7. Per germline, CDR1 KGHSH and CDR2 LQKENI. The CDR3 is 15 amino acids. The CDR3 DNA sequence: TGTGCCAGCTCGGGCGGGAGGAGACCCACAGATACGCAGTATTTT. Amino acids: CASSGGRRPTDTQYF.

The chain is built from TRBV9 and TRBJ2-7; 9 nucleotides match TRBD2. The CDR3 has 14 residues. CDR1 and CDR2 (germline): SGDLS, YYNGEE. V trimming: 5 bases; J trimming: 2 bases; junction bases outside the gene matches: 5. The CDR3 DNA follows: TGTGCCAGCAGTAGCGGGAGTACACCCTACGAGCAGTACTTC. Amino acid sequence: CASSSGSTPYEQYF.

The chain uses TRBV5-1 and TRBJ2-3; 8 bases map to TRBD2. V dropped 5 bases and J dropped 2; count of bases not matched to a gene: 7. The V gene's germline CDR1 is SGHRS and CDR2 YFSETQ. The CDR3 sequence is 15 residues long. The CDR3 reads CASSTSGGNTDTQYF. DNA of the CDR3: TGCGCCAGCAGTACGAGCGGGGGTAACACAGATACGCAGTATTTT.

V gene TRBV3-1 (or the pseudogene TRBV3-2) combines with J gene TRBJ2-2; D not certain. Trimming cost V 0 bases and J 1 base, with 9 bases left between them. Germline CDR1 is LGHDT and CDR2 is YNNKEL (reference sequence). This CDR3 is 16 amino acids long. DNA for the CDR3: TGTGCCAGCAGCCAAGATCGACTGATGAACACCGGGGAGCTGTTTTTT. Its protein product is CASSQDRLMNTGELFF.

This rearrangement joins TRBV5-4 to TRBJ2-1, with 13 bases fitting TRBD2. CDR3 length: 15 amino acids. The V gene end was trimmed by 2 bases and the J gene end by 6 bases; junction bases not matched to a gene: 2. Germline assignment: CDR1 SGHNT and CDR2 YYREEE (reference sequence). This CDR3 reads CASSFTSGGVNEQFF. In DNA, the CDR3 is TGTGCCAGCAGCTTTACTAGCGGGGGGGTCAATGAGCAGTTCTTC.

In its sample, this clone was seen once. The chain couples TRBV11-3 to TRBJ2-2; D is perhaps TRBD2 (5 bases). The germline CDR1 and CDR2 sequences are SGHNT and YENEEA. The germline V and J ends were trimmed by 7 bases and 3 bases, with 9 bases remaining between them. The CDR3 runs 13 residues. CDR3 residues: CASTPGDTGELFF. CDR3 bases: TGTGCCAGCACCCCCGGGGACACCGGGGAGCTGTTTTTT.

The chain couples TRBV24-1 to TRBJ2-5; TRBD1 aligns across 7 bases. CDR3 size: 13 residues. The germline gives CDR1 KGHDR, CDR2 SFDVKD. The trim removed 7 bases at V and 2 bases at J, leaving 3 bases unmatched. In DNA form, the CDR3 reads TGTGCCACCAGCCGGGACAGACAAGAGACCCAGTACTTC. It specifies CATSRDRQETQYF.

The chain joins TRBV5-1 to TRBJ2-7; 9 bases align to TRBD1. V shed 4 bases, J shed 6 bases, and the junction held 8 bases outside the gene matches. This CDR3 spans 14 amino acids. Germline V CDR1 and CDR2: SGHRS, YFSETQ. CDR3 DNA: TGCGCCAGCAGCCCCGCCGGGACAGGGATCGAGCAGTACTTC. It specifies CASSPAGTGIEQYF.

This clone was counted a few times. J is TRBJ2-3 and V is TRBV5-1, with 7 bases matching TRBD1. V lost 7 bases and J lost 0; bases outside the gene matches: 8. CDR1 and CDR2 from the germline V gene are SGHRS and YFSETQ. The length of the CDR3 is 15 residues. The CDR3 protein is CASRTTGQSTDTQYF. The CDR3, as DNA: TGCGCCAGCCGGACGACAGGGCAGAGCACAGATACGCAGTATTTT.

The V gene is TRBV5-8, the J gene TRBJ1-1; D is ambiguous. The CDR3 extends over 13 amino acids. Per germline, CDR1 SGHTS and CDR2 YDEGEE. V dropped 2 bases and J dropped 1 base, with 6 bases sitting between them. CDR3 residues: CASSLNRNTEAFF. The DNA of the CDR3 is TGTGCCAGCAGCTTAAATAGGAACACTGAAGCTTTCTTT.

V usage is TRBV5-8 and J usage is TRBJ2-3; D remains ambiguous. Trimming removed 0 bases at V and 4 bases at J, with 12 bases between. Germline V gene lookup returns CDR1 SGHTS and CDR2 YDEGEE. This CDR3 contains 15 residues. The chain's CDR3 is CASSLGSRYPDTQYF. The CDR3 DNA reads as TGTGCCAGCAGCTTGGGGTCTAGATACCCAGATACGCAGTATTTT.

DNA for the CDR3: TGTGCCAGCAGTTACCGGGGGGTTGGTACTGAAGCTTTCTTT. Its protein is CASSYRGVGTEAFF. This sequence joins TRBV6-5 and TRBJ1-1; tentative D call: TRBD1 (5 bases). Trimming took 2 bases from V and 5 from J, leaving 12 bases between them. The CDR3 has 14 residues. Germline V gene lookup returns CDR1 MNHEY and CDR2 SVGAGI.

The rearrangement uses TRBV5-1 and TRBJ2-2; 7 positions match TRBD1. The CDR3 has 13 residues. The V and J ends lost 2 bases and 9 bases, in that order; junction bases with no gene match: 4. Germline V gene sequence: CDR1 SGHRS, CDR2 YFSETQ. CDR3: CASSFDRERELFF. The DNA for the CDR3 is TGCGCCAGCAGCTTCGACAGGGAACGGGAGCTGTTTTTT.

The CDR3 region is CASSPANRQETQYF. CDR3 sequence (DNA): TGTGCCAGCTCACCAGCAAACCGGCAAGAGACCCAGTACTTC. V and J are TRBV18 and TRBJ2-5; D is ambiguous. The V end lost 2 bases, the J end lost 2 bases, and 9 bases lay between the germline ends. The CDR3 loop spans 14 amino acids. Per germline, CDR1 KGHSH and CDR2 LQKENI.